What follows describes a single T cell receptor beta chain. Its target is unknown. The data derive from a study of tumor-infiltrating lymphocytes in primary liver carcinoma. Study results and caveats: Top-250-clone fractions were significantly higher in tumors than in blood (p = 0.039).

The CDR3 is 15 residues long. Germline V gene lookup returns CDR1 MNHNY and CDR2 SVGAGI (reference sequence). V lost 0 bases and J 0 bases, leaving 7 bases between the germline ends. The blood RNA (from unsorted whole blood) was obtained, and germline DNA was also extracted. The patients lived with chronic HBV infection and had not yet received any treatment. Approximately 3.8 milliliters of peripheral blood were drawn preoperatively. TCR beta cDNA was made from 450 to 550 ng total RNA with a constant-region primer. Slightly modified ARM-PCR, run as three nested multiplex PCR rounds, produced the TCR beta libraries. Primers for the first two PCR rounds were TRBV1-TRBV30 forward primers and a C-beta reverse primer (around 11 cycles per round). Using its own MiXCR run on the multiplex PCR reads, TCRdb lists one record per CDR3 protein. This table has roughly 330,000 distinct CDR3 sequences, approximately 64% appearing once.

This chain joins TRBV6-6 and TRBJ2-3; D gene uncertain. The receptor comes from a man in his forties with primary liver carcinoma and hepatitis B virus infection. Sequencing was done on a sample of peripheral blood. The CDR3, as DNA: TGTGCCAGCAGTTACTCCCGTATGAGCACAGATACGCAGTATTTT. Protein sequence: CASSYSRMSTDTQYF.